The 16 T cell receptor beta chains reported below all come from one sample, sequenced in a study of blood T cell repertoires in COVID-19 (dated by TCRdb to about 2020). The library was made by the immunoSEQ multiplex PCR assay. The immuneACCESS repertoire file appears here via TCRdb, limited to in-frame rearrangements. These files lack a portion of the clones; in checked studies, under half of the deficit traces to unresolved V genes, and the cause of the others is not known. The sample yields roughly 100,000 clones; approximately 85% were counted once. The ten largest make up more than 2% of the sample. The sample consisted of peripheral blood. These receptors came from a human donor in a cohort sampled during active COVID-19.

There are a few counts of this clone. V usage is TRBV14 and J usage is TRBJ1-1; possible D gene TRBD1, 6 bases. The CDR3 extends over 13 amino acids. Germline values: CDR1 SGHDN, CDR2 FVKESK. The V end lost 4 bases, the J end lost 1 base, and 7 bases lay between the germline ends. In nucleotides, the CDR3 is TGTGCCAGCAGCCGAGGGGGGAACACTGAAGCTTTCTTT. This sequence encodes CASSRGGNTEAFF.

This clone was found once. The genes are TRBV9 and TRBJ2-2, with TRBD1 identical over 9 bases. Germline V CDR1 and CDR2: SGDLS, YYNGEE. This CDR3 comprises 16 residues. J gave up 0 bases and V 4 bases, and 4 bases lay outside the gene matches. The CDR3 DNA sequence: TGTGCCAGCAGCCGGACAGGGGTTACGAACACCGGGGAGCTGTTTTTT. Its translation: CASSRTGVTNTGELFF.

The chain recombines TRBV6-5 with TRBJ2-5; D unclear. V lost 2 bases and J 4 bases, leaving 14 bases between the germline ends. The CDR3 totals 15 residues. From germline, CDR1 is MNHEY and CDR2 SVGAGI. In DNA form, the CDR3 reads TGTGCCAGCAGTTACGAATCGGCGCGAGGAGAGACCCAGTACTTC. This gives the protein CASSYESARGETQYF.

V is TRBV5-6 and J is TRBJ2-6; 14 bases fit TRBD2. CDR1 and CDR2 (germline): SGHDT, YYEEEE. The CDR3 covers 19 residues. Trimming took 2 bases from V and 0 from J; bases not matched to a gene: 4. The CDR3 nucleotides are TGTGCCAGCAGCTTCTCCGGGACTAGCGGGGGCTCTGGGGCCAACGTCCTGACTTTC. This translates into CASSFSGTSGGSGANVLTF.

The chain links TRBV3-1 (or the pseudogene TRBV3-2) to TRBJ2-3, with TRBD2 matching 11 bases. The germline gives CDR1 LGHDT, CDR2 YNNKEL (reference sequence). The CDR3 is made up of 16 amino acids. The J segment lost 4 bases and the V segment lost 4 bases, leaving 7 bases of the junction unmatched. The CDR3 reads CASSPIAGGRSDTQYF. CDR3 in DNA: TGTGCCAGCAGCCCGATAGCGGGAGGGAGGTCAGATACGCAGTATTTT.

The CDR3 bases are TGTGCCAGCAGCTTGAGTCCCCCTGAGGCAAATCAGCCCCAGCATTTT. It encodes CASSLSPPEANQPQHF. The chain is built from TRBV7-6 and TRBJ1-5; D unresolved. V dropped 3 bases and J dropped 4 bases, with 16 bases sitting between them. The germline V gene encodes CDR1 SGHVS and CDR2 FNYEAQ. The CDR3 has 16 amino acids.

V and J are TRBV9 and TRBJ2-3; 8 bases line up with TRBD1. CDR1 and CDR2 from the germline V gene are SGDLS and YYNGEE. The CDR3 loop spans 16 amino acids. V shed 0 bases, J shed 8 bases, and the junction held 11 bases outside the gene matches. The CDR3 DNA follows: TGTGCCAGCAGCGTAGCTGAGTCAGGGGGCGCGGGTACGCAGTATTTT. Residues: CASSVAESGGAGTQYF.

This chain uses TRBV13 with TRBJ1-6; D is undetermined. V gave up 2 bases and J gave up 7 bases, with 15 bases separating them. From germline, CDR1 is PRHDT and CDR2 FYEKMQ (reference sequence). The CDR3 spans 16 residues. The chain's CDR3 is CASSLFRSPENSPLHF. The DNA for the CDR3 is TGTGCCAGCAGCTTATTCCGGAGCCCTGAGAATTCACCCCTCCACTTT.

As to this clone: Other DNA sequences within the sample encode an identical CDR3. The chain uses TRBV5-1 and TRBJ1-2; 12 nucleotides match TRBD1. This CDR3 comprises 14 residues. Trimming at V came to 2 bases and at J to 6 bases, leaving 2 bases not matched to a gene. Germline V lookup: CDR1 SGHRS, CDR2 YFSETQ. DNA of the CDR3: TGCGCCAGCAGCTTAGGGACAGGGGGCGATGGCTACACCTTC. It translates to CASSLGTGGDGYTF.

In its sample, this clone was seen a few times. The chain joins TRBV5-1 to TRBJ1-1; perhaps TRBD1 as D (6 bases). The germline V gene has CDR1 SGHRS and CDR2 YFSETQ. V lost 0 bases and J 10 bases, leaving 16 bases between the germline ends. This CDR3 is 14 amino acids long. The CDR3 bases are TGCGCCAGCAGCTTGGCCGAACAGGGTGGACTAGCTTTCTTT. Residues: CASSLAEQGGLAFF.

V is TRBV28 and J is TRBJ2-5; TRBD2 is a possible D gene (5 bases). Trimming took off 5 bases at V and 7 bases at J, with 8 bases between the two ends. Germline values: CDR1 MDHEN, CDR2 SYDVKM. The CDR3 is 11 residues long. CDR3 DNA: TGTGCCAGCAGTCTTGCGGGGACCCAGTACTTC. Translating it yields CASSLAGTQYF.

The chain joins TRBV3-1 (or the pseudogene TRBV3-2) to TRBJ2-5; D uncertain. Germline CDR1 LGHDT, CDR2 YNNKEL (reference sequence). Between the trimmed V and J ends, which lost 1 base and 5 bases, there was a span of 11 bases. The CDR3 covers 14 residues. The CDR3 loop reads CASSQVPSTETQYF. CDR3 coding DNA: TGTGCCAGCAGCCAAGTGCCTAGTACGGAGACCCAGTACTTC.

The chain is built from TRBV7-3 and TRBJ2-7; D is perhaps TRBD1 (5 bases). The CDR3 is 13 residues long. V was clipped by 3 bases and J by 3 bases, with 9 bases between them. The germline V gene encodes CDR1 SGHTA and CDR2 FQGTGA. The CDR3 sequence is CASSFGAGYEQYF. In DNA form, the CDR3 reads TGTGCCAGCAGCTTTGGGGCAGGCTACGAGCAGTACTTC.

The V and J genes are TRBV5-4 and TRBJ2-6; D remains unclear. The CDR3 runs to 14 residues. V shed 7 bases and J shed 4 bases, with 12 bases lying between them. Germline V gene sequence: CDR1 SGHNT, CDR2 YYREEE (reference sequence). CDR3 residues: CASSSIVGANVLTF. CDR3 coding DNA: TGTGCCAGCTCCTCGATAGTGGGGGCCAACGTCCTGACTTTC.

The chain has TRBV30 and TRBJ2-5; D perhaps matches TRBD1 (6 bases). The CDR3 length is 13 residues. Germline lookup yields CDR1 GTSNPN and CDR2 SVGIG (reference sequence). Trimming took 5 bases from V and 5 from J, leaving 15 bases between them. The CDR3 here is CAWEEQGTETQYF. As DNA, the CDR3 is TGTGCCTGGGAAGAACAGGGTACCGAGACCCAGTACTTC.

The rearrangement uses TRBV18 and TRBJ2-7; 7 nucleotides agree with TRBD1. The CDR3 sequence is 13 residues long. CDR1 KGHSH and CDR2 LQKENI come from the germline V gene. V trimming: 5 bases; J trimming: 3 bases; junction bases outside the gene matches: 4. The CDR3 DNA follows: TGTGCCAGCTCAACCGGGACAGACTACGAGCAGTACTTC. It codes for CASSTGTDYEQYF.